This TCR beta chain is drawn from a study of T-cell memory formation after mild COVID-19. Study as a whole: Each donor largely had its own TCR clusters. Study-wide results and caveats: For second-wave clones that peaked at day 37, SARS-CoV-2 specificity went unverified. Pre-infection memory carried some responding clones, suggesting that cross-reactive memory joined.

TCR alpha and TCR beta cDNA libraries with sample barcodes and UMIs came from 5'RACE using constant-segment primers. TCRdb called the 5' RACE reads again in MiXCR, with one record for every CDR3 protein. The data contain approximately 270,000 distinct CDR3 sequences, roughly 17% of them singletons. This clonotype turned up a few times. Its antigen remains unidentified. The junction differs from germline at one of its ends, possibly a read error. CDR1 and CDR2 from the germline V gene are SGDLS and YYNGEE. The CDR3 is 15 amino acids. Sequences were obtained from PBMCs or a T cell subset sorted from them (not recorded which). This receptor was taken from a man aged 18 to 30 who had mild COVID-19 (a few samples of this study predate the infection). Cell type and time point are not known. The V and J genes are TRBV9 and TRBJ2-2; TRBD1 is a possible D gene (6 bases). The DNA of the CDR3 is TGTGCCAGCAGTGTCGGGACACTAAACACCGGGGAGCTGATTTTT. This translates into CASSVGTLNTGELIF.